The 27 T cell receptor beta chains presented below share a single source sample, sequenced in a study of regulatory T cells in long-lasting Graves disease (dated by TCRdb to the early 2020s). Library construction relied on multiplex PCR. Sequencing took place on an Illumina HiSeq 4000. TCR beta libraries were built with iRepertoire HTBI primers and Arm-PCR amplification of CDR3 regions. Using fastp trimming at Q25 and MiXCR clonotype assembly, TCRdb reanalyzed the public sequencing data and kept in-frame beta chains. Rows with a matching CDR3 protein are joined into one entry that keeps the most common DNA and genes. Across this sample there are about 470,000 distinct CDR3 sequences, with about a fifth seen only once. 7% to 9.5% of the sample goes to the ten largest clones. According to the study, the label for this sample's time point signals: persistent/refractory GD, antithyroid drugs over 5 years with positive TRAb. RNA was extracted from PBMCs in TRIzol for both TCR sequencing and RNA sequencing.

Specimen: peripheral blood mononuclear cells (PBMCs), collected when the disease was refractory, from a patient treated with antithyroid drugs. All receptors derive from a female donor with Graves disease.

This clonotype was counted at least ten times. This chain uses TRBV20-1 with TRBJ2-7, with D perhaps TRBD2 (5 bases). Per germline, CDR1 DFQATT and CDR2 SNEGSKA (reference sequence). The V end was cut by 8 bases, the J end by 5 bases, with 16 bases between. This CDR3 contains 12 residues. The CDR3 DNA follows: TGCAGTACAAAACCGGGAAATAACGAGCAGTACTTC. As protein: CSTKPGNNEQYF.

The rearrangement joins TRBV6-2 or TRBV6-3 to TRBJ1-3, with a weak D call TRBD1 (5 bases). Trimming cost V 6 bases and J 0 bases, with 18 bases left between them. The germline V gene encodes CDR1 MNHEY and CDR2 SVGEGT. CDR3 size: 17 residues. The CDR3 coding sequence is TGTGCCAGCAGACCGGGTGTGGGGGGGAGCTCTGGAAACACCATATATTTT. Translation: CASRPGVGGSSGNTIYF.

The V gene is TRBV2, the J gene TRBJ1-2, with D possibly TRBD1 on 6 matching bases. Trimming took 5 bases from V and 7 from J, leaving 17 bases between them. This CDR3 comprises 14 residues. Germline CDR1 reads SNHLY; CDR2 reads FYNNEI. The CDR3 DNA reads TGTGCCAGCAGTTTAGAGAGGGGGTCGGCTGGCTACACCTTC. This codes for CASSLERGSAGYTF.

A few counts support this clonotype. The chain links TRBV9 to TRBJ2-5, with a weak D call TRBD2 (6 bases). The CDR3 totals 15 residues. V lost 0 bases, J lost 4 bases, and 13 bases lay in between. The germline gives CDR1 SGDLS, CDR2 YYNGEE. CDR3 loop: CASSVVEGGGETQYF. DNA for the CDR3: TGTGCCAGCAGCGTAGTGGAGGGAGGAGGAGAGACCCAGTACTTC.

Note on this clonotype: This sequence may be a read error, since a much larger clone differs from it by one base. DNA of the CDR3: TGTGCCAGCAGTTACGAAGGGGGCTATGGCTCCTACGAGCAGTACTTC. It yields the protein CASSYEGGYGSYEQYF. The genes are TRBV6-5 and TRBJ2-7; 7 bases map to TRBD1. The junction had 7 bases not matched to a gene; V was cut back by 2 bases and J by 0 bases. The germline V gene has CDR1 MNHEY and CDR2 SVGAGI. The CDR3 covers 16 residues.

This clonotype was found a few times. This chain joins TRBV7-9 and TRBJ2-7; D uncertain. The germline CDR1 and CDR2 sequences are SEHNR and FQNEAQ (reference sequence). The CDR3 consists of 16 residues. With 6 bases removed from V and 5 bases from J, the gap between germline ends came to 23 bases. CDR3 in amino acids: CASRPYPMTSIHEQYF. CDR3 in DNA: TGTGCCAGCAGACCATACCCCATGACATCGATACACGAGCAGTACTTC.

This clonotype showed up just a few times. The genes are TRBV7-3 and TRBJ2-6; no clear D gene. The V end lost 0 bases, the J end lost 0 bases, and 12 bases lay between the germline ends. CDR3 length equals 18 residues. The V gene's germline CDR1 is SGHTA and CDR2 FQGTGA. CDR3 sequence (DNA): TGTGCCAGCAGCTTAACAGTCACACCTTCCTCTGGGGCCAACGTCCTGACTTTC. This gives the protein CASSLTVTPSSGANVLTF.

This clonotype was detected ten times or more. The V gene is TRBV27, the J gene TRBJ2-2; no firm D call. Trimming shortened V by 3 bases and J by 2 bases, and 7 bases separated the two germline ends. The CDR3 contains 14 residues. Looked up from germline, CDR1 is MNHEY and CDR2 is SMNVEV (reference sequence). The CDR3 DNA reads TGTGCCAGCAGTTTGGGCTTAAACACCGGGGAGCTGTTTTTT. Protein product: CASSLGLNTGELFF.

The CDR3: CASSYGLNYGYTF. CDR3 DNA: TGTGCCAGCAGTTACGGTCTAAACTATGGCTACACCTTC. The gene calls are TRBV6-5 and TRBJ1-2; D is unresolved. Germline V gene data show CDR1 as MNHEY and CDR2 as SVGAGI. The CDR3 covers 13 residues. V dropped 2 bases and J dropped 2 bases, with 6 bases sitting between them.

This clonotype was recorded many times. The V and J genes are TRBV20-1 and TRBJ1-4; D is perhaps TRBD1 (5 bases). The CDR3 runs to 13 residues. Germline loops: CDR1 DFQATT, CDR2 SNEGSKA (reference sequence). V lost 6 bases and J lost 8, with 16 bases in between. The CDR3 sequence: CSASELRGEKLFF. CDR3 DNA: TGCAGTGCCAGCGAACTTCGGGGGGAAAAACTGTTTTTT.

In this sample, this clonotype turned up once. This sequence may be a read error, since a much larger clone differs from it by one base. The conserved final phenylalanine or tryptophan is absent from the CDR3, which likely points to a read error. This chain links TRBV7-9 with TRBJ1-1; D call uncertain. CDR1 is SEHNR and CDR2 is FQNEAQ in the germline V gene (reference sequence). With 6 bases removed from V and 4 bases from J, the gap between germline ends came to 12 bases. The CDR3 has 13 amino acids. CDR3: CASRPGVSTEAFV. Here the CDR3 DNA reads TGTGCCAGCAGGCCGGGTGTCAGCACTGAAGCTTTCGTT.

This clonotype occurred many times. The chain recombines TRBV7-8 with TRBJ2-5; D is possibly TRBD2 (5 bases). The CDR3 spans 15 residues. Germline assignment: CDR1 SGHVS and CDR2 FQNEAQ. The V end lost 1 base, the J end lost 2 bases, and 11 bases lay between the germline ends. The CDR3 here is CASSLGWTPQETQYF. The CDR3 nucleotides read TGTGCCAGCAGCTTAGGATGGACTCCTCAAGAGACCCAGTACTTC.

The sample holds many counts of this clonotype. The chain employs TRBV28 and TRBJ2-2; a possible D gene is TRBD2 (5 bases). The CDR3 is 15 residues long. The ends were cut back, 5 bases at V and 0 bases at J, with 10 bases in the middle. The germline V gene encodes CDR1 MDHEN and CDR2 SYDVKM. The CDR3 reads CASSPLGANTGELFF. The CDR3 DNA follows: TGTGCCAGCAGTCCACTGGGAGCGAACACCGGGGAGCTGTTTTTT.

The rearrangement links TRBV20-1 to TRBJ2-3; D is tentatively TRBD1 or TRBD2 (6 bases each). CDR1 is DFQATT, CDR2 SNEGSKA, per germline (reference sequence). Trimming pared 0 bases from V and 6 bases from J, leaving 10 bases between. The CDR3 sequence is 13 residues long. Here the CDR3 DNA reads TGCAGTGCTAGAGAAGGGGGGTTGGATACGCAGTATTTT. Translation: CSAREGGLDTQYF.

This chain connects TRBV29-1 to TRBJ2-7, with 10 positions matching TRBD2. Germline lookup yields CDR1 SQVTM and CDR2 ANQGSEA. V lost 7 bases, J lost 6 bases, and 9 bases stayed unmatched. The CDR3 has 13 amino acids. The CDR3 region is CSARLAGVLEQYF. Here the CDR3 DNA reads TGCAGCGCGCGCCTAGCGGGAGTCCTCGAGCAGTACTTC.

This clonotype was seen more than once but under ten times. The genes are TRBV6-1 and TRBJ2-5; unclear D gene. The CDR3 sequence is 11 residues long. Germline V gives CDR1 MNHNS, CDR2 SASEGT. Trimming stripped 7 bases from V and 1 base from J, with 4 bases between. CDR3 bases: TGTGCCAGCACTGCCCAAGAGACCCAGTACTTC. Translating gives CASTAQETQYF.

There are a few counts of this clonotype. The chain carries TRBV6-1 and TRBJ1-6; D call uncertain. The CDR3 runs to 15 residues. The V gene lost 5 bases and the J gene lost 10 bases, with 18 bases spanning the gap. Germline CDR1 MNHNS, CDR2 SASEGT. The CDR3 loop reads CASSPGNTWRSPLHF. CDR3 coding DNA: TGTGCCAGCAGTCCCGGAAATACTTGGCGGTCACCCCTCCACTTT.

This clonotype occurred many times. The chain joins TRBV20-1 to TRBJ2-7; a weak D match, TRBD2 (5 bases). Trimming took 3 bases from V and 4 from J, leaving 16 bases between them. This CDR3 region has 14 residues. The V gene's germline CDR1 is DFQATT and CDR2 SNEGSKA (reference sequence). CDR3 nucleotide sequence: TGCAGTGCTAGGTCTGAGGGCCGGATTTACGAGCAGTACTTC. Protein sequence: CSARSEGRIYEQYF.

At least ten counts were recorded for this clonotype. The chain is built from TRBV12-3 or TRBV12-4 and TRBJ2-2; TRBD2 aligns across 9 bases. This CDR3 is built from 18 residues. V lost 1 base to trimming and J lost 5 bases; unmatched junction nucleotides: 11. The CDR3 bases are TGTGCCAGCAGTTTAGGTAGCGGGAGCACCTTTCGGACCGGGGAGCTGTTTTTT. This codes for CASSLGSGSTFRTGELFF.

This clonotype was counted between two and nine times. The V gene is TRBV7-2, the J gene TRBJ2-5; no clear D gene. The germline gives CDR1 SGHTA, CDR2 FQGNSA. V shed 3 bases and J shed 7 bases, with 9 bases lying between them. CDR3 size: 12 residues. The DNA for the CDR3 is TGTGCCAGCAGCTTTGTGGGAATGACCCAGTACTTC. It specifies CASSFVGMTQYF. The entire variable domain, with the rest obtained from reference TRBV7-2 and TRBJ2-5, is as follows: GAGVSQSPSNKVTEKGKDVELRCDPISGHTALYWYRQSLGQGLEFLIYFQGNSAPDKSGLPSDRFSAERTGGSVSTLTIQRTQQEDSAVYLCASSFVGMTQYFGPGTRLLVL.

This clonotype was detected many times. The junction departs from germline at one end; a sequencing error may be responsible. The CDR3 DNA reads TGTGCCAGCAGCCACTCGGTAGCGGGAGGTCGACCCGACTTC. The encoded protein is CASSHSVAGGRPDF. V and J are TRBV7-8 and TRBJ2-7; 10 bases fit TRBD2. The germline gives CDR1 SGHVS, CDR2 FQNEAQ. There are 14 residues in the CDR3.

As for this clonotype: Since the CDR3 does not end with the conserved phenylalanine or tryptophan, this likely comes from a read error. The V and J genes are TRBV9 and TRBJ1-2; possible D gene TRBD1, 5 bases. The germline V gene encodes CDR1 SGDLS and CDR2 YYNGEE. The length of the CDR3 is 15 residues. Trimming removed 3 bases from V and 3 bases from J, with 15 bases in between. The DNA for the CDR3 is TGTGCCAGCAGCGCAACCGGGACTGACCACTATGGCTACACCCTC. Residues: CASSATGTDHYGYTL.

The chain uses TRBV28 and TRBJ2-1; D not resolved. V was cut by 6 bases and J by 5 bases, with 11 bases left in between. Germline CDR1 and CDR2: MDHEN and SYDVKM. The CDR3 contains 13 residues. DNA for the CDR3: TGTGCCAGCAGAATTTCTAGGGACAATGAGCAGTTCTTC. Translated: CASRISRDNEQFF.

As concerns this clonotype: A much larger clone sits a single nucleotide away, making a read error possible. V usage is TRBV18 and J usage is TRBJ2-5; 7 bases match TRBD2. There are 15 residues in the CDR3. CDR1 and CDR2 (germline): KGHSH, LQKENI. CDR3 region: CASSPPGAGVETQCF. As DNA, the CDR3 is TGTGCCAGCTCACCACCGGGCGCGGGAGTAGAGACCCAGTGCTTC.

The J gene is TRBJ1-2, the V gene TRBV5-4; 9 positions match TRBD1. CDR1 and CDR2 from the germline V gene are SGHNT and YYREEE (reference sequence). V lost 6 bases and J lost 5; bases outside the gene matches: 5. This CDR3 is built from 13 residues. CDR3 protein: CASTLDRGYGYTF. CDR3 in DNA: TGTGCCAGCACCCTGGACAGGGGATATGGCTACACCTTC.

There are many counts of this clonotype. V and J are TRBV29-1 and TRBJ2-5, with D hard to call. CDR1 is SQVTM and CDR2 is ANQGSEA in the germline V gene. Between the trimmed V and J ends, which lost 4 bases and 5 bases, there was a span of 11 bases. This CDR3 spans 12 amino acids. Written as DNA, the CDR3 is TGCAGCGTTGTTGGGCGACGCGAGACCCAGTACTTC. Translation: CSVVGRRETQYF.

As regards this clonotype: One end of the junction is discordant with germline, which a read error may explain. CDR3 DNA: TGTGCCGCCAGCAGAGATGACGTCAGGGGTGGTGTTTACGAGCAGTACTTC. Amino acid sequence: CAASRDDVRGGVYEQYF. This chain uses TRBV15 with TRBJ2-7; perhaps TRBD1 as D (6 bases). Germline CDR1 reads LNHNV; CDR2 reads YYDKDF (reference sequence). The CDR3 contains 17 residues.